The 7 T cell receptor beta chains in this list originate from one sample, sequenced in a study of human T cells and chemical hapten exposure. A single record per CDR3 protein comes from TCRdb applying MiXCR to the RACE reads. The sample contains around 110,000 distinct CDR3 sequences, 12% of which appear only once. Sample time point: patch test 1, 2 weeks after DPC sensitization. Treatment described: therapeutic diphenylcyclopropenone sensitization with weekly scalp DPC. The sample in question was whole blood, obtained in connection with sensitization to the hapten diphenylcyclopropenone (DPC). The receptors were sampled from a woman aged 45-59 years with alopecia areata. Some clones in this sample may be carry-over from other donors' samples.

Many counts were recorded for this clonotype. J is TRBJ2-4 and V is TRBV12-3 or TRBV12-4; TRBD1 aligns across 11 bases. The CDR3 extends over 18 amino acids. Trimming removed 6 bases from V and 0 bases from J; junction bases left unmatched: 10. CDR3 protein: CASSPGQGAYLAKNIQYF. The DNA of the CDR3 is TGTGCCAGCAGCCCTGGACAGGGGGCTTACTTAGCCAAAAACATTCAGTACTTC.

This clonotype was recorded a few times. This chain joins TRBV7-9 and TRBJ2-2; tentatively, D is TRBD1 (6 bases). V was cut by 2 bases and J by 3 bases, with 10 bases left in between. Germline CDR1 SEHNR, CDR2 FQNEAQ (reference sequence). The CDR3 runs to 15 residues. The CDR3, as DNA: TGTGCCAGCAGCTTAAACAGGGCGGACACCGGGGAGCTGTTTTTT. It yields the protein CASSLNRADTGELFF.

The table lists this clonotype with a few counts. V is TRBV19 and J is TRBJ2-6; D unclear. Germline-derived CDR1 and CDR2 are LNHDA and SQIVND (reference sequence). V gave up 1 base and J gave up 0 bases, with 4 bases separating them. The length of the CDR3 is 15 residues. The CDR3 DNA follows: TGTGCCAGTAGTATAGGTCACTCTGGGGCCAACGTCCTGACTTTC. Translating it yields CASSIGHSGANVLTF.

The rearrangement uses TRBV11-2 and TRBJ1-1; the match to TRBD1 covers 12 bases. Germline CDR1 is SGHAT and CDR2 is FQNNGV. V trimming: 2 bases; J trimming: 9 bases; junction bases outside the gene matches: 4. The CDR3 has 14 amino acids. The CDR3 DNA reads TGTGCCAGCAGCTTATTGGGACAGGGGGCGAAAGCTTTCTTT. This encodes CASSLLGQGAKAFF.

There are many counts of this clonotype. This rearrangement joins TRBV18 to TRBJ1-1; D might be TRBD1 (5 bases). This CDR3 comprises 13 residues. Germline CDR1 is KGHSH and CDR2 is LQKENI. Deletions cut 1 base from V and 6 bases from J, with 9 bases between. CDR3 coding DNA: TGTGCCAGCTCACCACAGGGGACGGCTGAAGCTTTCTTT. The encoded protein is CASSPQGTAEAFF.

This clonotype was observed a handful of times. The chain couples TRBV6-6 to TRBJ1-1; D uncertain. V lost 6 bases and J lost 4, with 12 bases in between. The CDR3 consists of 13 residues. From germline, CDR1 is MNHNY and CDR2 SVGAGI (reference sequence). CDR3 bases: TGTGCCAGCAGGGGTCCGGCGACCACTGAAGCTTTCTTT. This codes for CASRGPATTEAFF.

The chain joins TRBV12-3 or TRBV12-4 to TRBJ2-2; 11 nucleotides align to TRBD1. The CDR3 extends over 14 amino acids. V lost 8 bases and J lost 5; bases outside the gene matches: 4. Here the CDR3 DNA reads TGTGCCAGCCAAGGGACAGGGGGGACCGGGGAGCTGTTTTTT. Its translation is CASQGTGGTGELFF.